The next 11 T cell receptor beta chains were all read from a single sample in a study of blood T cells in healthy people across ages. Then a second PCR, running roughly 7 to 11 cycles, was carried out with a sample-barcoded 5' primer and a J-beta primer mix. One entry per CDR3 protein, called by TCRdb with MiXCR from the 5' RACE reads. Here the sample spans approximately 940,000 distinct CDR3 sequences, 48% being singletons. Material for sequencing was blood. The receptors were gathered from a young man in good health.

This chain uses TRBV27 with TRBJ2-7, with D maybe TRBD2 (5 bases). Trimming cost V 9 bases and J 0 bases, with 15 bases left between them. CDR1 MNHEY and CDR2 SMNVEV come from the germline V gene (reference sequence). The CDR3 runs 14 residues. CDR3 in amino acids: CASRRVTSSYEQYF. The DNA of the CDR3 is TGTGCCAGTAGGCGGGTTACGAGCTCCTACGAGCAGTACTTC.

CDR3 residues: CASFAGRNTEAFF. As DNA, the CDR3 is TGTGCCAGCTTTGCGGGCAGGAACACTGAAGCTTTCTTT. The V and J genes are TRBV7-9 and TRBJ1-1; no clear D. Germline CDR1 reads SEHNR; CDR2 reads FQNEAQ (reference sequence). This CDR3 is 13 amino acids long. V lost 8 bases to trimming and J lost 1 base, with 11 bases between them.

Concerning this clonotype itself: Sequence at one end of the junction differs from germline and may be a read error. The genes are TRBV3-1 and TRBJ1-1, with D possibly TRBD1 on 6 matching bases. The CDR3 sequence is 13 residues long. Germline CDR1 LGHDT, CDR2 YNNKEL (reference sequence). The CDR3, as DNA: TGTGCCGGCAGCCAAGGCGGGACAACCGAAGCTTTCTTT. Its translation is CAGSQGGTTEAFF.

The V and J genes are TRBV5-5 and TRBJ2-5; D is undetermined. V was cut by 5 bases and J by 5 bases, with 13 bases left in between. This CDR3 spans 13 amino acids. Germline V gene data show CDR1 as SGHKS and CDR2 as YYEKEE (reference sequence). Here the CDR3 reads CASSRWVRETQYF. CDR3 sequence (DNA): TGTGCCAGCAGTCGGTGGGTTCGCGAGACCCAGTACTTC.

There are a few counts of this clonotype. The V gene is TRBV2, the J gene TRBJ1-2, with 7 bases identical to TRBD1. The CDR3 loop spans 13 amino acids. Germline lookup yields CDR1 SNHLY and CDR2 FYNNEI. V was pared by 4 bases and J by 7 bases, with 6 bases of the junction left unmatched. The CDR3 loop reads CASSGGGSRGYTF. The CDR3 DNA sequence: TGTGCCAGCAGTGGAGGGGGCTCTCGTGGCTACACCTTC.

This chain joins TRBV6-5 and TRBJ1-1; D is ambiguous. This CDR3 comprises 13 residues. Germline V lookup: CDR1 MNHEY, CDR2 SVGAGI. Between the trimmed V and J ends, which lost 2 bases and 5 bases, there was a span of 9 bases. DNA for the CDR3: TGTGCCAGCAGTTACGCCCTTGGGACTGAAGCTTTCTTT. Residues: CASSYALGTEAFF.

This clonotype has just a few counts. The genes are TRBV27 and TRBJ2-1, with TRBD1 matching 7 bases. The CDR3 loop spans 15 amino acids. Germline CDR1 and CDR2: MNHEY and SMNVEV (reference sequence). The ends lost 5 bases at V and 6 bases at J; junction bases unmatched: 10. The DNA of the CDR3 is TGTGCCAGCAGTCCGCGACAGGGAGTCCTCAATGAGCAGTTCTTC. Residues: CASSPRQGVLNEQFF.

V and J are TRBV29-1 and TRBJ2-1; a possible D gene is TRBD2 (5 bases). This CDR3 comprises 10 residues. Per germline, CDR1 SQVTM and CDR2 ANQGSEA. The CDR3 DNA reads as TGCAGGGACTCGCCCAATGAGCAGTTCTTC. It specifies CRDSPNEQFF.

The chain recombines TRBV9 with TRBJ2-1, with no clear D. The germline gives CDR1 SGDLS, CDR2 YYNGEE. V was shortened by 0 bases and J by 1 base, with 8 bases between the two germline ends. The CDR3 is 15 residues long. In nucleotides, the CDR3 is TGTGCCAGCAGCGTAGGATCCCCGTCCTACAATGAGCAGTTCTTC. The encoded protein is CASSVGSPSYNEQFF.

The chain carries TRBV6-6 and TRBJ2-3; a weak D match, TRBD1 (5 bases). Germline CDR1 is MNHNY and CDR2 is SVGAGI (reference sequence). V dropped 7 bases and J dropped 6 bases, with 14 bases sitting between them. This CDR3 region has 13 residues. CDR3 bases: TGTGCCAGCACCCACATGGGGCCGGATACGCAGTATTTT. As protein: CASTHMGPDTQYF.

The chain carries TRBV11-1 and TRBJ2-1, with 13 nucleotides matching TRBD2. Germline assignment: CDR1 SGHAT and CDR2 FQDESV (reference sequence). The CDR3 is 16 amino acids. J lost 5 bases, V lost 5 bases, and 6 bases had no gene match. The chain's CDR3 is CASSDRLAGGHNEQFF. CDR3 DNA: TGTGCCAGCAGCGACCGACTAGCGGGGGGCCACAATGAGCAGTTCTTC.